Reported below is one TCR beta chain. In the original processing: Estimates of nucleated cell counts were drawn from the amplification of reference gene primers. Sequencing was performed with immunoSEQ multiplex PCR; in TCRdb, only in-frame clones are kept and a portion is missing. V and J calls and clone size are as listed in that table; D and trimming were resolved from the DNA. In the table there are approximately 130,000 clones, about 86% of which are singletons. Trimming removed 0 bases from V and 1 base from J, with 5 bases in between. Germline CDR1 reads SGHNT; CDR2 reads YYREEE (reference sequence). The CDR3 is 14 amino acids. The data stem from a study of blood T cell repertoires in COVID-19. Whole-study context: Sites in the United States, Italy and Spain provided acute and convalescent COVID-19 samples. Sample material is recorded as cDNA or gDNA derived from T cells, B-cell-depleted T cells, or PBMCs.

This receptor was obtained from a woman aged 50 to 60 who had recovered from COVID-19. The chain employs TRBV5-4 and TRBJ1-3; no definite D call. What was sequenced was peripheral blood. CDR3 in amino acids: CASSLASSGNTIYF. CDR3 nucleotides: TGTGCCAGCAGCTTGGCCAGTTCTGGAAACACCATATATTTT.